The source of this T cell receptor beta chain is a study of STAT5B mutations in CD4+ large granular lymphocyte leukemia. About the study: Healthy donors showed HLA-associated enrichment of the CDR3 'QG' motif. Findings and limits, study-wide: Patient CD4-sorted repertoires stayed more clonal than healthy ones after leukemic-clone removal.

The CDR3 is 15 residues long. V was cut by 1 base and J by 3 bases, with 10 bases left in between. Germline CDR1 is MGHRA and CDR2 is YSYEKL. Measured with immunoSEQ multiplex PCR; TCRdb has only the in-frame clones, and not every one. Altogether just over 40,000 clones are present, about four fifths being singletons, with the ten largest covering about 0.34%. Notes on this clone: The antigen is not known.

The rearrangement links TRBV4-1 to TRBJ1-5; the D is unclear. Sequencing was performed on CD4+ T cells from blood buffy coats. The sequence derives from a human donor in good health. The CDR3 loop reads CASSQVPGYNQPQHF. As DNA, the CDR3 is TGCGCCAGCAGCCAAGTTCCCGGATACAATCAGCCCCAGCATTTT.